This T cell receptor (beta chain) was recovered during a study of neurological immune-mediated disorders. This clonotype was observed at least ten times. Via MiXCR, TCRdb re-called the 5' RACE reads, giving one row per CDR3 protein. Counted here are under 60,000 distinct CDR3 sequences, about 3% occurring once; the ten biggest clones make up about 6%. The length of the CDR3 is 15 residues. V gave up 0 bases and J gave up 7 bases, with 11 bases separating them. CDR1 is SGDLS, CDR2 YYNGEE, per germline. Material: PBMCs. This receptor was identified in a man in his forties with multiple sclerosis. The J gene is TRBJ1-6, the V gene TRBV9; TRBD1 might be the D (5 bases). The CDR3 here is CASSVDGGGNSPLHF. DNA for the CDR3: TGTGCCAGCAGCGTAGACGGGGGGGGGAATTCACCCCTCCACTTT.